This TCR beta chain was sequenced during a study of shared clonotypes between healthy human individuals. Findings and caveats of the study: Generally, naive subsets came out with larger estimated richness than memory subsets. Clonotypes that were shared across a handful of donors made up around 5% of naive CD4 clonotypes.

V lost 8 bases and J lost 3, with 21 bases in between. Germline V CDR1 and CDR2: SNHLY, FYNNEI. The CDR3 extends over 16 amino acids. This was a deep-level run. Method: immunoSEQ multiplex PCR; TCRdb's copy keeps in-frame clones and lacks some. This sample carries a few hundred thousand clones, roughly 84% of them seen once, and the ten largest clones take about 17%. In this sample, this clone turned up a few times. Its antigen is currently unknown. The sequence came from a man younger than 35 in good health. Sequenced sample: memory CD8+ T cells sorted from blood. Subset defined: CD45RO+ cells pooled with CCR7-negative TemRA cells. The chain uses TRBV2 and TRBJ2-3; D is unresolved. This CDR3 is CASGSSRSDITDTQYF. DNA for the CDR3: TGTGCCAGCGGATCGAGCCGTTCCGATATAACAGATACGCAGTATTTT.